This record looks at one T cell receptor (beta chain) sequence and its context. The source of the sample is a study of blood T cell repertoires in COVID-19. Produced via immunoSEQ multiplex PCR; TCRdb's table is partial and in-frame only. The sample carries 130,000 to 150,000 clones, roughly 80% recorded once. The ends lost 6 bases at V and 7 bases at J; junction bases unmatched: 5. The germline V gene has CDR1 MGHDK and CDR2 SYGVNS. The CDR3 covers 13 residues. This receptor was obtained from a woman aged 40 to 50 with active or convalescent COVID-19. The chain carries TRBV25-1 and TRBJ1-1, with 10 positions matching TRBD1. The specimen was peripheral blood. The CDR3 coding sequence is TGTGCCAGCAGCGCTGGGACAGGGGATGAAGCTTTCTTT. Its protein product is CASSAGTGDEAFF.